What follows is one TCR beta chain and its context. Its recognized antigen is unknown. The input lacks base qualities; no much larger clone sits a single base away. This sample is part of a study of blood T cell repertoires in COVID-19 (TCRdb year 2020). About the investigation overall: Collaborator samples came from the United States, Italy and Spain and covered acute and convalescent phases of COVID-19. The repertoires were released in a freely available public database meant as a resource for research on the immune response to SARS-CoV-2. Samples came from the ongoing ImmuneRACE study (first 160 participants) plus 1,254 subjects from 6 global collaborators. The prospective study material was composed of cDNA or gDNA derived from T cells, B-cell-depleted T cells, or PBMCs. Where available, HLA class I and class II types were obtained from metadata supplied by the sample provider rather than from assay-based typing. Subjects who had been exposed to COVID-19, were actively infected with it, or had recovered from it provided the deeply sampled blood TCRbeta repertoires that made up the dataset. Sample metadata almost always included a de-identified subject ID, COVID-19 status, age in years and sex.

At one collaborating source in Seattle, patients were enrolled during active infection and were followed longitudinally through the course of disease. Whole blood was collected in K2EDTA tubes by collaborating institutions according to the institutions' own protocols. Collaborator samples were shipped for TCRbeta analysis as frozen whole blood, isolated PBMCs, or DNA extracted from either sample type. The immunoSEQ Assay, a bias-controlled multiplex PCR, was used to amplify TCRbeta CDR3 regions from genomic DNA. Regarding the original processing steps: The number of nucleated cells in each sample was estimated from the amplification of reference gene primers within the assay. To quantify the absolute abundance of each unique TCRbeta CDR3 rearrangement, sequence reads were collapsed and filtered. For each sample, productive Simpson clonality was calculated as the square root of Simpson's diversity index over productive rearrangements. TCRdb provides this immuneACCESS table in a form limited to in-frame rearrangements. Some clones are lacking; in checked studies, under half of them reflect an unresolved V gene, and why the rest are absent is not known. V, J and clone size are taken as reported in that table, and D and trimming were inferred from the DNA itself. The sample records roughly 350,000 clones, 85% to 90% of which are singletons. The ten top clones hold 5.5% to 7.5% of the sample.

Study-wide findings and limitations: Clinical and demographic metadata were provided uncurated, with the amount varying by source and participant.

The sequenced sample consisted of peripheral blood. The receptor was derived from a woman between 65 and 79 years old with COVID-19, enrolled during active disease.

The CDR3 amino acid sequence is: CASSLASPSTDTQYF. The DNA sequence reads TGTGCCAGCAGCTTAGCTAGTCCTAGCACAGATACGCAGTATTTT. Recombination linked TRBV7-9 to TRBJ2-3; the D gene remains uncertain. Including the terminal cysteine and phenylalanine, the CDR3 comprises 15 residues. Only CDR3 DNA is held: 45 bases, read in frame from base 1. V gives up 0 bases and J gives up 0 bases, and the segment between their germline ends measures 7 bases. In the germline V gene (reference sequence), CDR1 corresponds to SEHNR and CDR2 to FQNEAQ.